The sequence of this TCR beta chain was determined in a study of spatial heterogeneity in lung cancer. Whole-study results and caveats: Estimated TCR-seq coverage of tumor T cells was only about 7% for alpha chains. For beta chains, the corresponding estimate was about 12%. One measure, the expanded intratumoral alpha and beta TCR count, tracked tumor mutation counts.

TCRdb re-analysed the 5' RACE reads in MiXCR, keeping a single row per CDR3 protein. The table has about 16,000 distinct CDR3 sequences, nearly 7% seen once. In this sample, this clonotype turned up many times. Its cognate antigen is unknown. Stated time point: sample taken at primary tumor resection. Donors were approximately 70 untreated early-stage non-small cell lung cancer patients. Sequencing of whole RNA from tumor, nontumor lung or frozen PBMC involved no sorting. The sample in question was lung tumor tissue, obtained at surgery. The receptor was isolated from a female donor with early-stage non-small cell lung cancer.

The CDR3 DNA reads TGTGCCAGCAGCCATGAGACGAGCTATGGCTACACCTTC. Its translation is CASSHETSYGYTF. The V call is TRBV3-1, the J call TRBJ1-2; D remains ambiguous. With 3 bases removed from V and 4 bases from J, the gap between germline ends came to 9 bases. The germline V gene has CDR1 LGHDT and CDR2 YNNKEL (reference sequence). There are 13 residues in the CDR3.